The 22 T cell receptor beta chains listed next were all sequenced from one sample in a study of T cells in Graves' hyperthyroidism and ophthalmopathy. Amplification yielded TCR beta CDR3 regions, with RNA transcripts as the source. Initially, a first-round RT-PCR of the TCR CDR3 employed the HTBI primer set. TCRdb re-derived calls from the multiplex PCR reads in MiXCR, one entry per CDR3 protein. This table holds more than 300,000 distinct CDR3 sequences, less than 20% found once. The sample consisted of blood. The receptors were sampled from a man aged 18 to 30 with Graves' ophthalmopathy.

This clonotype was detected many times. The V gene is TRBV20-1, the J gene TRBJ2-5; 10 bases are shared with TRBD1. V was pared by 6 bases and J by 2 bases, with 9 bases of the junction left unmatched. The CDR3 consists of 15 residues. Germline V gene data show CDR1 as DFQATT and CDR2 as SNEGSKA (reference sequence). DNA of the CDR3: TGCAGTGCCCCGCCGATGGGACAGGGGCAAGAGACCCAGTACTTC. Protein: CSAPPMGQGQETQYF.

This clonotype was picked up many times. The J gene is TRBJ2-7, the V gene TRBV27, with 8 bases aligning to TRBD2. The CDR3 loop spans 14 amino acids. Germline V gene data show CDR1 as MNHEY and CDR2 as SMNVEV (reference sequence). V was clipped by 2 bases and J by 3 bases; unmatched bases: 3. The DNA for the CDR3 is TGTGCCAGCAGTTTAAACAGCGGGGGCTACGAGCAGTACTTC. Amino acid sequence: CASSLNSGGYEQYF.

At least ten counts were recorded for this clonotype. This chain uses TRBV7-2 with TRBJ2-2; TRBD1 is a possible D gene (6 bases). Looked up from germline, CDR1 is SGHTA and CDR2 is FQGNSA. The CDR3 loop spans 13 amino acids. With 4 bases removed from V and 6 bases from J, the gap between germline ends came to 9 bases. As DNA, the CDR3 is TGTGCCAGCAGCTCTGACAGGCCCGGGGAGCTGTTTTTT. Protein: CASSSDRPGELFF.

The chain links TRBV24-1 to TRBJ1-5; D is uncertain. Germline V gene lookup returns CDR1 KGHDR and CDR2 SFDVKD. The CDR3 totals 13 residues. V was pared by 5 bases and J by 5 bases, with 9 bases between. The CDR3 spells CATSVAGYQPQHF. CDR3 in DNA: TGTGCCACCAGTGTGGCTGGCTATCAGCCCCAGCATTTT.

This clonotype came up many times. CDR3 sequence: CASSPRDRGLGNTEAFF. In nucleotides, the CDR3 is TGTGCCAGCAGCCCCCGGGACAGGGGGCTGGGGAACACTGAAGCTTTCTTT. The rearrangement joins TRBV11-2 to TRBJ1-1, with 12 bases matching TRBD1. Germline V CDR1 and CDR2: SGHAT, FQNNGV. J gave up 1 base and V 5 bases, and 8 bases lay outside the gene matches. The CDR3 contains 17 residues.

This clonotype was detected only a few times. The rearrangement uses TRBV18 and TRBJ1-4, with 8 bases aligning to TRBD1. The CDR3 runs 14 residues. Germline V gives CDR1 KGHSH, CDR2 LQKENI. Unmatched junction bases numbered 12, after V lost 4 bases and J lost 14 bases. The CDR3 nucleotides read TGTGCCAGCTCACGCGACAGGGGTAAACTAGCTCTGTTTTTT. Protein: CASSRDRGKLALFF.

The table lists this clonotype with many counts. The chain combines TRBV13 with TRBJ2-7; the match to TRBD1 covers 11 bases. There are 14 residues in the CDR3. From germline, CDR1 is PRHDT and CDR2 FYEKMQ (reference sequence). Trimming at V came to 5 bases and at J to 4 bases, leaving 4 bases not matched to a gene. The CDR3 bases are TGTGCCAGCAGCCTGGACAGGGGGCGATACGAGCAGTACTTC. Translated: CASSLDRGRYEQYF.

This clonotype turned up a few times. The chain joins TRBV28 to TRBJ1-4; D uncertain. In germline, CDR1 is MDHEN, CDR2 SYDVKM. The CDR3 extends over 11 amino acids. Trimming shortened V by 10 bases and J by 7 bases, and 10 bases separated the two germline ends. Here the CDR3 reads CAIQRGEKLFF. CDR3 in DNA: TGTGCCATCCAACGTGGTGAAAAACTGTTTTTT.

The J gene is TRBJ2-4, the V gene TRBV4-1; 10 bases map to TRBD1. V gave up 4 bases and J gave up 1 base; unmatched junction bases: 4. The CDR3 length is 16 residues. Germline V gene lookup returns CDR1 MGHRA and CDR2 YSYEKL. DNA of the CDR3: TGCGCCAGCAGCCGATGGACAGGGGGTGCCAAAAACATTCAGTACTTC. This encodes CASSRWTGGAKNIQYF.

This clonotype was observed a few times. The chain has TRBV19 and TRBJ1-2; no reliable D call. V lost 7 bases and J lost 3, with 12 bases in between. Germline V gene sequence: CDR1 LNHDA, CDR2 SQIVND (reference sequence). This CDR3 region has 13 residues. This chain's CDR3 is CASMISADYGYTF. The CDR3 DNA is TGTGCCAGTATGATCTCCGCCGACTATGGCTACACCTTC. The full variable domain, with the rest looked up from reference TRBV19 and TRBJ1-2, is DGGITQSPKYLFRKEGQNVTLSCEQNLNHDAMYWYRQDPGQGLRLIYYSQIVNDFQKGDIAEGYSVSREKKESFPLTVTSAQKNPTAFYLCASMISADYGYTFGSGTRLTVV.

CDR3: CASSDLGELFF. CDR3 DNA sequence: TGTGCCAGCAGTGATCTCGGGGAGCTGTTTTTT. The V gene is TRBV5-4, the J gene TRBJ2-2; D remains unclear. Germline CDR1 is SGHNT and CDR2 is YYREEE (reference sequence). This CDR3 contains 11 residues. Trimming took off 5 bases at V and 7 bases at J, with 6 bases between the two ends.

The chain links TRBV29-1 to TRBJ1-1, with TRBD1 matching over 7 bases. Germline loops: CDR1 SQVTM, CDR2 ANQGSEA. After removal of 6 bases from V and 3 bases from J, the junction contained 4 bases not matched to a gene. The CDR3 consists of 12 residues. CDR3 loop: CSVEGADTEAFF. CDR3 DNA: TGCAGCGTGGAGGGGGCGGACACTGAAGCTTTCTTT.

This clonotype was counted many times. This sequence joins TRBV14 and TRBJ1-2; D not certain. The CDR3 consists of 14 residues. Germline loops: CDR1 SGHDN, CDR2 FVKESK. Trimming cost V 2 bases and J 1 base, with 8 bases left between them. The CDR3 here is CASSQYRNNYGYTF. CDR3 coding DNA: TGTGCCAGCAGCCAATACCGCAATAACTATGGCTACACCTTC.

The chain carries TRBV4-1 and TRBJ1-1; tentative D call: TRBD1 (6 bases). The CDR3 spans 15 residues. Trimming removed 5 bases at V and 0 bases at J, with 13 bases between. Germline V gene lookup returns CDR1 MGHRA and CDR2 YSYEKL. CDR3 coding DNA: TGCGCCAGCAGCTCCCGGACAGAAATGAACACTGAAGCTTTCTTT. This translates into CASSSRTEMNTEAFF.

The table lists this clonotype with many counts. The CDR3 sequence: CASHSSRDRPYEQYF. The CDR3 nucleotides read TGTGCCAGCCATAGTAGCCGAGACAGACCCTACGAGCAGTACTTC. V gene TRBV7-9 combines with J gene TRBJ2-7; a weak D match, TRBD1 (5 bases). Trimming shortened V by 8 bases and J by 2 bases, and 19 bases separated the two germline ends. Germline V lookup: CDR1 SEHNR, CDR2 FQNEAQ (reference sequence). The CDR3 extends over 15 amino acids.

This clonotype was seen ten or more times. The rearrangement uses TRBV18 and TRBJ1-1; D gene unclear. V was pared by 4 bases and J by 4 bases, with 13 bases between. Per germline, CDR1 KGHSH and CDR2 LQKENI. CDR3 size: 14 residues. The CDR3 sequence is CASSRSALVTEAFF. DNA of the CDR3: TGTGCCAGCTCACGGTCGGCTCTAGTCACTGAAGCTTTCTTT.

This clonotype has only a few counts. This chain joins TRBV3-1 and TRBJ1-1; 7 bases map to TRBD1. Germline values: CDR1 LGHDT, CDR2 YNNKEL (reference sequence). The CDR3 covers 15 residues. J lost 1 base, V lost 4 bases, and 6 bases had no gene match. CDR3 DNA: TGTGCCAGCAGCCCGTACCACAGGGGGAACACTGAAGCTTTCTTT. It encodes CASSPYHRGNTEAFF.

This clonotype was seen just once. The V and J genes are TRBV27 and TRBJ1-5; 7 nucleotides align to TRBD1. The CDR3 sequence is 14 residues long. Germline V CDR1 and CDR2: MNHEY, SMNVEV (reference sequence). V shed 5 bases and J 6 bases; nucleotides not matched to a gene: 7. CDR3 coding DNA: TGTGCCAGCAGTGAAGTGGCAGGGGGTCAGCCCCAGCATTTT. This encodes CASSEVAGGQPQHF.

This chain links TRBV7-3 with TRBJ2-2, with D perhaps given as TRBD1 or TRBD2 (6 bases each). Trimming took 3 bases from V and 3 from J, leaving 17 bases between them. Germline CDR1 is SGHTA and CDR2 is FQGTGA. The CDR3 covers 17 residues. CDR3 DNA sequence: TGTGCCAGCAGCTTCATATCGGGGGCCTCGTACACCGGGGAGCTGTTTTTT. This codes for CASSFISGASYTGELFF.

The chain uses TRBV5-4 and TRBJ2-1; 9 bases are a match to TRBD2. Germline lookup yields CDR1 SGHNT and CDR2 YYREEE (reference sequence). The CDR3 is 16 amino acids. V was clipped by 3 bases and J by 1 base; unmatched bases: 5. Here the CDR3 reads CASSWGRGGSYNEQFF. The CDR3, as DNA: TGTGCCAGCAGCTGGGGGCGGGGGGGATCCTACAATGAGCAGTTCTTC.

Ten or more counts support this clonotype. The DNA for the CDR3 is TGTGCCAGCAGGGACCCGGTAGACTATGGCTACACCTTC. Its protein is CASRDPVDYGYTF. The J gene is TRBJ1-2, the V gene TRBV6-1, with D uncertain. Per the germline V gene, CDR1 is MNHNS and CDR2 is SASEGT. The CDR3 extends over 13 amino acids. Trimming cost V 6 bases and J 3 bases, with 11 bases left between them.

This clonotype showed up just a few times. The chain's CDR3 is CASSLWDRNEINEKLFF. Written as DNA, the CDR3 is TGTGCCAGCAGTCTCTGGGACAGAAACGAAATTAATGAAAAACTGTTTTTT. V usage is TRBV2 and J usage is TRBJ1-4; TRBD1 matches at 7 bases. This CDR3 spans 17 amino acids. Germline V CDR1 and CDR2: SNHLY, FYNNEI. Trimming removed 5 bases from V and 4 bases from J; junction bases left unmatched: 13.